Listed below are T cell receptor beta chains from one sample, sequenced in a study of radiotherapy plus CTLA-4 blockade in lung cancer. Assay: immunoSEQ multiplex PCR; the TCRdb copy retains only in-frame clones and omits some. The table shows over 100,000 clones, with just under 90% occurring only once. The input for sequencing was peripheral blood, taken from a patient treated with radiotherapy plus ipilimumab. These receptors all come from a human donor with non-small cell lung cancer that progressed on radiotherapy plus ipilimumab. Both conserved end residues are trimmed from each CDR3. The D gene is left open where the match is weak.

V gene	J gene	D gene	CDR3 protein
TRBV5-6	TRBJ2-5	TRBD1	ASSLVGGETQY
TRBV6-1	TRBJ2-1	.	ASMWQDPYNEQF
TRBV7-6	TRBJ1-4	.	ASSLDAGNNEKLF
TRBV14	TRBJ1-5	.	ASSLGTNQPQH
TRBV10-2	TRBJ2-7	.	ASRRGVWYEQY
TRBV18	TRBJ1-1	.	ASSRETGALRETEAF
TRBV27	TRBJ2-1	.	ASSWRDRNEQF
TRBV5-6	TRBJ2-7	.	ASSHPGVNGYEQY
TRBV10-3	TRBJ1-2	TRBD1	ATFPGTGAFSPGYT
TRBV9	TRBJ2-7	TRBD1	ASSDGQETAYEQY
TRBV5-6	TRBJ1-3	.	ASSSAGGNTIY
TRBV5-1	TRBJ2-5	TRBD2	ASSFLAGASVETQY
TRBV5-1	TRBJ2-3	.	ASSFPPSDTQY
TRBV5-1	TRBJ2-6	TRBD1	ASSGGQGAPGANVLT
TRBV5-1	TRBJ2-2	.	ASSRDRRYGELF
TRBV2	TRBJ2-7	.	ASSEQGRSYEQY
TRBV18	TRBJ1-5	.	ASSPSSNQPQH
TRBV6-1	TRBJ1-5	.	ASSGGYNSNQPQH
TRBV5-6	TRBJ2-7	.	ASRIRGGEQY
TRBV7-9	TRBJ2-7	.	ASSFLLSAFEQY
TRBV7-6	TRBJ2-1	.	ASSLAGTRNEQF
TRBV7-3	TRBJ2-2	TRBD1	ASSTRQGAVGELF
TRBV2	TRBJ2-1	TRBD2	ASRRGLAATYNEQF
TRBV6-5	TRBJ2-2	TRBD2	ASTLGGAGELF
TRBV5-3	TRBJ2-5	.	ASLPPEGVGKETQY
TRBV5-1	TRBJ2-5	.	ASTRTPGTVQETQY
TRBV6-1	TRBJ1-3	.	ASISQLSGNTIY
TRBV5-6	TRBJ2-7	.	ASSFLFRGSGASYEQY
TRBV19	TRBJ1-3	TRBD1	ASTGTGIFGAGNTIY
TRBV6-5	.	.	ASSTGAAGFYEQY
TRBV11-1	TRBJ1-3	.	ASSLAGAASGNTIY
TRBV7-6	TRBJ2-5	.	ASSASHLETQY
TRBV5-4	TRBJ1-1	.	ASSLGLFSAQGNTEAF